The 32 T cell receptor beta chains below come from one sample, sequenced in a study of tumor-infiltrating lymphocytes in primary liver carcinoma. From around 18-30 mg of unsorted bulk tissue, DNA and RNA were co-extracted together. With a constant-region primer, TCR beta cDNA was made from approximately 510 ng of total RNA. Modified slightly, ARM-PCR produced TCR beta libraries over three nested multiplex PCR rounds. Both of the initial two PCR rounds ran for 10 cycles and employed TRBV1-TRBV30 forward primers alongside a C-beta reverse primer. TCRdb reprocessed the multiplex PCR reads with MiXCR, giving one entry per CDR3 protein. The sample records under 85,000 distinct CDR3 sequences, approximately 72% being singletons. The sequencing sample was made of liver tumor tissue from sampling region 1. As for subset: tumor region T1, superior pole. These TCRs come from a man aged 35 to 55 with primary liver carcinoma and hepatitis B virus infection.

Points on this clonotype: The junction and the germline gene differ at one end; a read error may be behind it. V usage is TRBV4-1 and J usage is TRBJ2-7; 8 nucleotides line up with TRBD2. The CDR3 is 15 residues long. The germline V gene encodes CDR1 MGHRA and CDR2 YSYEKL. The CDR3 loop is CASSRSSGGVDERYF. The CDR3, as DNA: TGCGCCAGCAGCCGGTCGTCCGGGGGGGTTGACGAGCGGTACTTC.

Worth noting for this clonotype: The conserved phenylalanine or tryptophan is not found at the CDR3 terminus, so this likely reflects a read error. DNA for the CDR3: TGTGCAAGCAGCCAAGGGCCCAACAATGAGCAGTTCTTA. This translates into CASSQGPNNEQFL. The V gene is TRBV14, the J gene TRBJ2-1; D not resolved. The CDR3 runs to 13 residues. CDR1 SGHDN and CDR2 FVKESK come from the germline V gene.

In regard to this clonotype: This likely comes from a read error, as the CDR3 has no conserved phenylalanine or tryptophan at its end. The rearrangement links TRBV7-9 to TRBJ2-5; TRBD1 matches at 9 bases. Germline loops: CDR1 SEHNR, CDR2 FQNEAQ (reference sequence). The CDR3 is made up of 15 amino acids. The DNA of the CDR3 is TGTGCCAACAGCGCCGGGACAGGGAGGTTGGAGACCCAGTACTGC. Translated, it gives CANSAGTGRLETQYC.

With respect to this clonotype: Sequence at one end of the junction differs from germline and may be a read error. This chain joins TRBV14 and TRBJ1-1; no definite D call. The CDR3 runs to 12 residues. The germline gives CDR1 SGHDN, CDR2 FVKESK. CDR3 residues: CVSSQDRVEAFF. The CDR3 DNA reads TGTGTCAGCAGTCAAGACCGGGTTGAAGCTTTCTTT.

This clonotype was detected only a few times. In DNA, the CDR3 is TGCAGTGTTAGCGTAGCTTCCGGGACAGGGGGCGCCGAGCAGTACTTC. Translation gives CSVSVASGTGGAEQYF. The V and J genes are TRBV29-1 and TRBJ2-7, with 12 bases aligning to TRBD1. This CDR3 comprises 16 residues. CDR1 and CDR2 (germline): SQVTM, ANQGSEA.

A remark on this clonotype: The conserved phenylalanine or tryptophan normally closing the CDR3 is absent here, so this likely arose from a read error. It is unclear where the CDR3 begins or ends on the DNA, so no DNA is shown, and the CDR3 is as TCRdb lists it. The chain links TRBV5-1 to TRBJ2-1; TRBD2 reflects the table's D call only, with no check against the DNA. 14 amino acids form the CDR3, both terminal residues included. Germline CDR1 and CDR2: SGHRS and YFSETQ. The CDR3 is CASSLMASGREQSY.

This clonotype was picked up many times. The CDR3 DNA reads TGCAGCGTTGAAATTGAGGTAGGGTTCCACGAGCAGTACTTC. Translation gives CSVEIEVGFHEQYF. The chain couples TRBV29-1 to TRBJ2-7; D call uncertain. The CDR3 consists of 14 residues. Trimming stripped 2 bases from V and 5 bases from J, with 16 bases between. Germline V lookup: CDR1 SQVTM, CDR2 ANQGSEA.

V usage is TRBV6-1 and J usage is TRBJ1-5; D is unclear. Trimming stripped 7 bases from V and 10 bases from J, with 20 bases between. The CDR3 runs to 14 residues. From germline, CDR1 is MNHNS and CDR2 SASEGT. CDR3 sequence reads: CASNVEAGVEPQHF. In nucleotides, the CDR3 is TGTGCCAGCAATGTGGAGGCTGGCGTTGAACCCCAGCATTTT.

In regard to this clonotype: The junction shows a germline mismatch at one end, possibly a read error. The V gene is TRBV12-3 or TRBV12-4, the J gene TRBJ2-3; 10 nucleotides line up with TRBD2. This CDR3 region has 17 residues. CDR3 bases: TGTGTCAGCAGTTGGCTAGCGGGAGATTCGGTCACGGATACGCAGTATTTT. Translated: CVSSWLAGDSVTDTQYF.

As regards this clonotype: The final CDR3 position lacks the conserved phenylalanine or tryptophan, pointing to a likely read error. V is TRBV11-2 and J is TRBJ2-3, with D tentatively TRBD1 (6 bases). Trimming removed 5 bases from V and 3 bases from J, with 18 bases in between. The CDR3 loop spans 16 amino acids. Germline CDR1 reads SGHAT; CDR2 reads FQNNGV. The CDR3 spells CASSQGRSRGTDTQYL. For the CDR3, the DNA is TGTGCCAGCAGCCAGGGCCGATCAAGGGGGACAGATACGCAGTATCTT.

With regard to this clonotype: A read error may account for a junction end that differs from germline. This chain joins TRBV10-2 and TRBJ2-7; tentative D call: TRBD1 (6 bases). Germline-derived CDR1 and CDR2 are WSHSY and SAAADI. This CDR3 region has 14 residues. The CDR3 loop is CASTAQGPPYGQYF. The CDR3 bases are TGCGCCAGCACTGCACAGGGTCCTCCCTACGGGCAGTACTTC.

Note on this clonotype: The CDR3 does not end in the conserved phenylalanine or tryptophan, so this is likely a read error. The limits of the CDR3 on the DNA are not certain, so only TCRdb's listed CDR3 is given. The chain couples TRBV6-2 or TRBV6-3 to TRBJ2-1; the table's D call, TRBD1, has no DNA check behind it. The germline V gene has CDR1 MNHEY and CDR2 SVGEGT. The CDR3 is 16 amino acids in total, end residues counted. CDR3 sequence: CVSSYWGRGSYNEQLL.

About this clonotype itself: No conserved phenylalanine or tryptophan is present at the end of the CDR3, so a read error is the likely explanation. The rearrangement uses TRBV11-3 and TRBJ2-3, with unresolved D. The CDR3 loop spans 13 amino acids. With 4 bases removed from V and 6 bases from J, the gap between germline ends came to 11 bases. Per the germline V gene, CDR1 is SGHNT and CDR2 is YENEEA. The CDR3 bases are TGTGCCAGCAGCTGGAGTGAGGCTGATACGCAGTATGTT. Translated, it gives CASSWSEADTQYV.

Concerning this clonotype itself: The CDR3 does not close with the conserved phenylalanine or tryptophan, likely indicating a read error. This rearrangement joins TRBV4-1 to TRBJ2-2; the match to TRBD2 covers 10 bases. Looked up from germline, CDR1 is MGHRA and CDR2 is YSYEKL. J gave up 4 bases and V 9 bases, and 5 bases lay outside the gene matches. The CDR3 is made up of 14 amino acids. The chain's CDR3 is CASLAGDVTGELFS. Written as DNA, the CDR3 is TGCGCCAGTCTAGCGGGAGATGTCACCGGGGAGCTGTTTTCT.

A remark on this clonotype: Mismatch with germline at one junction end may stem from a read error. The chain links TRBV10-3 to TRBJ2-2, with a tentative D call TRBD1 (7 bases). CDR3 length: 16 amino acids. Germline loops: CDR1 ENHRY, CDR2 SYGVKD. The CDR3 coding sequence is TGTGCCATCAGTGTCGGCGGGACAGCTAACACCAGGGAACTGTTTTTT. It translates to CAISVGGTANTRELFF.

As regards this clonotype: At one boundary the junction diverges from the germline segment, which might be a read error. The V gene is TRBV12-3 or TRBV12-4, the J gene TRBJ2-3; 7 nucleotides match TRBD1. The CDR3 has 16 residues. CDR3 DNA sequence: TGTGCTAGCAGTCCTCCCGGGATAGGGGGCGACGATACGCAGTATTTT. Its translation: CASSPPGIGGDDTQYF.

Worth noting for this clonotype: Since the CDR3 does not end with the conserved phenylalanine or tryptophan, this likely comes from a read error. No DNA is shown, since the ends of the CDR3 on it are uncertain; the CDR3 is the one TCRdb lists. The chain links TRBV10-3 to TRBJ2-7; TRBD2 is the table's D call and was not checked against the DNA. The CDR3 numbers 12 amino acids, ends counted. Germline V lookup: CDR1 ENHRY, CDR2 SYGVKD. The CDR3 region is CANRREAGEHYI.

The chain carries TRBV28 and TRBJ2-7; perhaps TRBD1 as D (5 bases). With 5 bases removed from V and 2 bases from J, the gap between germline ends came to 16 bases. CDR1 and CDR2 from the germline V gene are MDHEN and SYDVKM. The length of the CDR3 is 15 residues. Here the CDR3 reads CASSPTRTKPYEQYF. CDR3 nucleotides: TGTGCCAGCAGTCCAACCCGGACAAAGCCCTACGAGCAGTACTTC.

Worth noting for this clonotype: It is likely a read error, because the conserved phenylalanine at the end of the CDR3 is missing. The chain couples TRBV11-2 to TRBJ2-5, with D perhaps matching TRBD1 or TRBD2 (5 bases each). Germline CDR1 SGHAT, CDR2 FQNNGV. The CDR3 is 15 amino acids. The CDR3 DNA reads as TGTGCCATCAGCATAAGGCCCGGGGACGGGGAGACCCAGTACTAC. This gives the protein CAISIRPGDGETQYY.

With regard to this clonotype: In this CDR3 the conserved last residue, phenylalanine or tryptophan, is missing, so a read error is likely. The V and J genes are TRBV7-8 and TRBJ2-5; the D is unclear. In germline, CDR1 is SGHVS, CDR2 FQNEAQ. The CDR3 totals 15 residues. CDR3 bases: TGTACCAGCAGCCCCCTCTACAGTACTCAAGAGACCCAGTACTTA. It encodes CTSSPLYSTQETQYL.

The chain carries TRBV6-1 and TRBJ2-2; D gene unclear. The CDR3 extends over 14 amino acids. Trimming shortened V by 10 bases and J by 2 bases, and 14 bases separated the two germline ends. Per germline, CDR1 MNHNS and CDR2 SASEGT. This chain's CDR3 is CANKRYHNTGELFF. The CDR3 DNA reads as TGTGCCAACAAGCGTTACCATAACACCGGGGAGCTGTTTTTT.

The rearrangement links TRBV10-3 to TRBJ1-1; 8 nucleotides line up with TRBD1. The V gene's germline CDR1 is ENHRY and CDR2 SYGVKD. The CDR3 is 14 amino acids. Trimming took 10 bases from V and 10 from J; bases not matched to a gene: 17. CDR3 sequence reads: CATLTGAALSGAFF. In nucleotides, the CDR3 is TGTGCCACCTTGACAGGGGCAGCCCTGTCTGGAGCTTTCTTT.

The chain links TRBV29-1 to TRBJ1-2; 9 positions match TRBD1. Trimming took 8 bases from V and 4 from J; bases not matched to a gene: 23. The CDR3 has 18 residues. Germline loops: CDR1 SQVTM, CDR2 ANQGSEA. CDR3 sequence reads: CSMGRSLRGGQGSYGYTF. Written as DNA, the CDR3 is TGCAGCATGGGAAGGTCTCTGAGGGGCGGACAGGGGAGCTATGGCTACACCTTC.

On this clonotype itself: At one of its ends the junction is not consistent with the germline gene, which may arise from a read error. The V call is TRBV6-5, the J call TRBJ2-7, with 9 bases matching TRBD2. CDR3 length: 14 residues. Germline-derived CDR1 and CDR2 are MNHEY and SVGAGI. CDR3 region: CAFRPEGLAYEQYF. The CDR3 DNA reads TGTGCATTCAGGCCGGAGGGACTAGCCTACGAACAGTACTTC.

A word on this clonotype: One junction end does not reproduce the germline sequence, and a read error may be involved. The chain couples TRBV20-1 to TRBJ2-5, with D maybe TRBD2 (5 bases). The CDR3 spans 14 residues. Germline values: CDR1 DFQATT, CDR2 SNEGSKA (reference sequence). The DNA of the CDR3 is TGCAGTGCTAGAGTCGCTAGTTTGAGGGAGACCCAGCACTTC. Translated: CSARVASLRETQHF.

As concerns this clonotype: At one end the junction does not follow the germline gene, possibly because of a read error. The J gene is TRBJ2-1, the V gene TRBV5-1; D possibly corresponds to TRBD2 (5 bases). The CDR3 extends over 18 amino acids. The germline V gene has CDR1 SGHRS and CDR2 YFSETQ. In nucleotides, the CDR3 is TGCGCCAGCAGCCCGCTTACCGGCGGCGGTAGCTCCTACAATGAGCGGTCCTTC. Translating gives CASSPLTGGGSSYNERSF.

Regarding this clonotype: One junction end disagrees with the germline gene, perhaps due to a read error. The chain carries TRBV10-1 and TRBJ2-7; weak D call: TRBD1 (5 bases). This CDR3 region has 14 residues. Germline V gene sequence: CDR1 WNHNN, CDR2 SYGVQD (reference sequence). CDR3 DNA sequence: TGCGCCAACAGTGAGACCAGGGATGGCTACGAGCAGTACTTC. Its protein is CANSETRDGYEQYF.

This clonotype was recorded once. A much larger clone differs by one base, so this may be a read error. The CDR3 protein is CASSLEGREQYF. The CDR3 DNA sequence: TGTGCCAGCAGCCTAGAGGGGAGAGAGCAGTACTTC. The gene calls are TRBV28 and TRBJ2-7; D is tentatively TRBD1 or TRBD2 (5 bases each). The germline V gene encodes CDR1 MDHEN and CDR2 SYDVKM. This CDR3 is 12 amino acids long. With 6 bases removed from V and 7 bases from J, the gap between germline ends came to 13 bases. The variable domain in full, completed from reference TRBV28 and TRBJ2-7, reads DVKVTQSSRYLVKRTGEKVFLECVQDMDHENMFWYRQDPGLGLRLIYFSYDVKMKEKGDIPEGYSVSREKKERFSLILESASTNQTSMYLCASSLEGREQYFGPGTRLTVT.

A word on this clonotype: The junction and the germline gene differ at one end; a read error may be behind it. The CDR3 spells CAGSPDSSTDMQYF. The CDR3 DNA reads as TGTGCCGGCAGCCCGGACAGCAGCACAGATATGCAGTATTTT. The chain recombines TRBV7-8 with TRBJ2-3, with a weak D call TRBD1 (6 bases). This CDR3 spans 14 amino acids. Germline lookup yields CDR1 SGHVS and CDR2 FQNEAQ.

There are many counts of this clonotype. This sequence joins TRBV20-1 and TRBJ1-4; D gene ambiguous. The germline V and J ends were trimmed by 3 bases and 8 bases, with 13 bases remaining between them. This CDR3 contains 13 residues. The germline V gene encodes CDR1 DFQATT and CDR2 SNEGSKA (reference sequence). CDR3 DNA: TGCAGTGCTAGGGGTGATCAAGTCGAAAAACTGTTTTTT. It codes for CSARGDQVEKLFF.

This clonotype was observed at least ten times. V is TRBV30 and J is TRBJ2-1; the D is unclear. V dropped 3 bases and J dropped 8 bases, with 8 bases sitting between them. The germline V gene encodes CDR1 GTSNPN and CDR2 SVGIG (reference sequence). This CDR3 region has 11 residues. The CDR3 DNA is TGTGCCTGGAGCCCTGTCGATGAGCAGTTCTTC. Its protein product is CAWSPVDEQFF. The whole variable domain, remainder taken from reference TRBV30 and TRBJ2-1, is SQTIHQWPATLVQPVGSPLSLECTVEGTSNPNLYWYRQAAGRGLQLLFYSVGIGQISSEVPQNLSASRPQDRQFILSSKKLLLSDSGFYLCAWSPVDEQFFGPGTRLTVL.

Details on this clonotype: One end of the junction varies from germline; a read error may be responsible. The gene calls are TRBV7-9 and TRBJ1-5, with 9 bases fitting TRBD1. Germline V lookup: CDR1 SEHNR, CDR2 FQNEAQ (reference sequence). The CDR3 covers 14 residues. In nucleotides, the CDR3 is TGTGCCGGCAGCCAACAGGGGGCGGAGGGACCCCATCATTTT. Its protein product is CAGSQQGAEGPHHF. The full variable domain, completed using reference TRBV7-9 and TRBJ1-5, is DTGVSQNPRHKITKRGQNVTFRCDPISEHNRLYWYRQTLGQGPEFLTYFQNEAQLEKSRLLSDRFSAERPKGSFSTLEIQRTEQGDSAMYLCAGSQQGAEGPHHFGDGTRLSIL.